This T cell receptor beta chain emerged from a study of blood T cell repertoires in COVID-19. Using immunoSEQ multiplex PCR, the repertoire was profiled, and TCRdb retains in-frame clones only, with some absent. The sample records approximately 50,000 clones, more than 75% being singletons. Trimming removed 4 bases from V and 10 bases from J, with 17 bases in between. This CDR3 has 15 residues. In germline, CDR1 is MNHEY, CDR2 SVGAGI. Sequencing input: peripheral blood. V and J are TRBV6-5 and TRBJ1-6; no clear D. This clonotype originated in a human donor in a cohort sampled during active COVID-19. DNA for the CDR3: TGTGCCAGCAGTTCCGTGATGTATGGGCAATCACCCCTCCACTTT. Translated: CASSSVMYGQSPLHF.